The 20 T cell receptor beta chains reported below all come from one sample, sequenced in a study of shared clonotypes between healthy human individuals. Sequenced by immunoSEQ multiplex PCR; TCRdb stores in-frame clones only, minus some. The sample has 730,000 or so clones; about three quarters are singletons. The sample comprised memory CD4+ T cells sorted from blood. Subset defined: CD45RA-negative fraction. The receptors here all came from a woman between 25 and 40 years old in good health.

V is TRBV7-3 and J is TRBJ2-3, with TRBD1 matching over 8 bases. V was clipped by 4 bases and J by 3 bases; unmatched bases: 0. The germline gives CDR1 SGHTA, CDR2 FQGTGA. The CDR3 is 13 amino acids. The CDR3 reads CASSYRGTDTQYF. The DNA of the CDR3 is TGTGCCAGCAGCTACAGGGGGACAGATACGCAGTATTTT.

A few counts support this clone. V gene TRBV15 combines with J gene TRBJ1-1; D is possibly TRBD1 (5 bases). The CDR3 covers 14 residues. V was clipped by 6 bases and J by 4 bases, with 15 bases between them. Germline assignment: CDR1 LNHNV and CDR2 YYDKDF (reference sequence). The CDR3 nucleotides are TGTGCCACCAGTCCTGGGGGAGTTAGCACTGAAGCTTTCTTT. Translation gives CATSPGGVSTEAFF.

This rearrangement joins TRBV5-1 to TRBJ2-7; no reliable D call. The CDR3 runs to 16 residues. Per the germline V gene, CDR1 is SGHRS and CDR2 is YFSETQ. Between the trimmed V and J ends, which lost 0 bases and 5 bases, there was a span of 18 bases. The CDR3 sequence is CASSLGAEQLTDEQYF. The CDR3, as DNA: TGCGCCAGCAGCTTGGGGGCCGAGCAGCTGACCGACGAGCAGTACTTC.

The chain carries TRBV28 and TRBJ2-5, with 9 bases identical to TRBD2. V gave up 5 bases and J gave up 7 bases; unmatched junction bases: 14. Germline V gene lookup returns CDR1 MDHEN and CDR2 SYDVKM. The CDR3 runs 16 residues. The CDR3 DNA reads TGTGCCAGCAGTGTGAGCGGGGGGAGGTCCCGCGGGACCCAGTACTTC. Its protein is CASSVSGGRSRGTQYF.

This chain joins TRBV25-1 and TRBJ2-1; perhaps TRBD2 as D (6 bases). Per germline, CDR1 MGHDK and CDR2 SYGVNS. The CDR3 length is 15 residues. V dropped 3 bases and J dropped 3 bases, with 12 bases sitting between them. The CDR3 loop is CASSETGTYYNEQFF. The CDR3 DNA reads TGTGCCAGCAGTGAGACCGGGACTTACTACAATGAGCAGTTCTTC.

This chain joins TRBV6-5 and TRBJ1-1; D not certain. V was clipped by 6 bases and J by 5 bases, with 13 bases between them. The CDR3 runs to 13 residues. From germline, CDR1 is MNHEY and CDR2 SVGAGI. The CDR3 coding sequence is TGTGCCAGCAGGGCACGAGGGAGGACTGAAGCTTTCTTT. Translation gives CASRARGRTEAFF.

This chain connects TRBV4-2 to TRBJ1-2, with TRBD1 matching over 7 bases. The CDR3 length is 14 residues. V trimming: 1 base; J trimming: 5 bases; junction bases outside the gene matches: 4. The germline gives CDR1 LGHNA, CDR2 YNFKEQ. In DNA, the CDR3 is TGTGCCAGCAGCCAAGGACAGGGCCGTTATGGCTACACCTTC. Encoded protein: CASSQGQGRYGYTF.

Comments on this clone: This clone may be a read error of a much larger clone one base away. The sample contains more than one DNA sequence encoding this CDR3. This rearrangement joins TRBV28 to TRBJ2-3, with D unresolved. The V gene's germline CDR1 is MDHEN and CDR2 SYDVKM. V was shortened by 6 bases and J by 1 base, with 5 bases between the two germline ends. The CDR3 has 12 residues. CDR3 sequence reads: CASSLGTDTQYF. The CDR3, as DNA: TGTGCCAGCAGCCTCGGCACAGATACGCAGTATTTT.

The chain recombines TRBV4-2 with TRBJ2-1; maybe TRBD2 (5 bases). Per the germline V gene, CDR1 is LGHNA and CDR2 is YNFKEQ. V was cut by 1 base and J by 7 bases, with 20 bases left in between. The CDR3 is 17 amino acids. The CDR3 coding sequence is TGTGCCAGCAGCCAAGCCCCCCCCTGGAGGTCAACAAATGAGCAGTTCTTC. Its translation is CASSQAPPWRSTNEQFF.

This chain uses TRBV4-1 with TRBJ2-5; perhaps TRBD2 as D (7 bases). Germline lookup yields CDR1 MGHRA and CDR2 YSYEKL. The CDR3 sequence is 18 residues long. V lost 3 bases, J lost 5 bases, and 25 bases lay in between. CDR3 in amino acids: CASSQIIHFRGGEETQYF. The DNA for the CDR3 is TGCGCCAGCAGCCAGATAATCCACTTTAGGGGGGGGGAGGAGACCCAGTACTTC.

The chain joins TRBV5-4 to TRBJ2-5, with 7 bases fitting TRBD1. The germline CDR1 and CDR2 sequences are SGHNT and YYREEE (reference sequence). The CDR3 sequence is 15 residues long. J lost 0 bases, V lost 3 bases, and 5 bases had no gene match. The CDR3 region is CASSYGTADQETQYF. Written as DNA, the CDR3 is TGTGCCAGCAGCTATGGGACAGCAGACCAAGAGACCCAGTACTTC.

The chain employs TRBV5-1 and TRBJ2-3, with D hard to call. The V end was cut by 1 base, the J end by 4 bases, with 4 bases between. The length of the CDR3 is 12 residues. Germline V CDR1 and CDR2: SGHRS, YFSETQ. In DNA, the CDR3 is TGCGCCAGCAGCTTGACCTCAGATACGCAGTATTTT. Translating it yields CASSLTSDTQYF.

The CDR3 DNA reads as TGCGCCAGCAGCCATCCGAGACAGGGGGCGCGTACTGAAGCTTTCTTT. Translated, it gives CASSHPRQGARTEAFF. The genes are TRBV4-1 and TRBJ1-1; 10 positions match TRBD1. The J segment lost 5 bases and the V segment lost 3 bases, leaving 9 bases of the junction unmatched. This CDR3 spans 16 amino acids. Germline V gene sequence: CDR1 MGHRA, CDR2 YSYEKL.

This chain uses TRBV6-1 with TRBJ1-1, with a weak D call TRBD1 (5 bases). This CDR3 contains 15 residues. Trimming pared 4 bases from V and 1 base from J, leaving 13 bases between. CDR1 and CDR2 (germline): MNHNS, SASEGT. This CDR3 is CASSAEGLQNTEAFF. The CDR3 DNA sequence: TGTGCCAGCAGTGCTGAGGGACTGCAGAACACTGAAGCTTTCTTT.

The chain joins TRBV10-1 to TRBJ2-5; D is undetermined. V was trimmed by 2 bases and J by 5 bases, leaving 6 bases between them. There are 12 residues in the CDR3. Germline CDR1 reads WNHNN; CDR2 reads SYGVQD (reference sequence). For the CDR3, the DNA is TGCGCCAGCAGTGAGAATAGGGAGACCCAGTACTTC. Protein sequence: CASSENRETQYF.

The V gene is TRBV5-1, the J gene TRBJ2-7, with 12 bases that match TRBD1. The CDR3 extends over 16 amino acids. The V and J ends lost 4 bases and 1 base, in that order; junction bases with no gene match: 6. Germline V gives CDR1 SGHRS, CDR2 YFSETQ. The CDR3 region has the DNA TGCGCCAGCAGCGGGGGACAGGGGGCCTATTCCTACGAGCAGTACTTC. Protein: CASSGGQGAYSYEQYF.

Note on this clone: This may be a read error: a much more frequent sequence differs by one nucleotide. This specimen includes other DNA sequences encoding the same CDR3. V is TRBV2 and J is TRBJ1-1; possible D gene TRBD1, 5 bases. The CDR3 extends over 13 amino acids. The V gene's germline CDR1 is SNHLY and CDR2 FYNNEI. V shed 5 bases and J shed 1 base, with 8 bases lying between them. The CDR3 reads CASSRQGNTEAFF. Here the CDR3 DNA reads TGTGCCAGCAGTCGCCAGGGGAACACTGAAGCTTTCTTT. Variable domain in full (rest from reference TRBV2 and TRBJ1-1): EPEVTQTPSHQVTQMGQEVILRCVPISNHLYFYWYRQILGQKVEFLVSFYNNEISEKSEIFDDQFSVERPDGSNFTLKIRSTKLEDSAMYFCASSRQGNTEAFFGQGTRLTVV.

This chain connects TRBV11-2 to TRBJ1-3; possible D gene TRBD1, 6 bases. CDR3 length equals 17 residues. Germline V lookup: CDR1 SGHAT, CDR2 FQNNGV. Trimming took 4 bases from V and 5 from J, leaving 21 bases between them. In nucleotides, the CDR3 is TGTGCCAGCAGCTGGAATAGAGGGGGACGCACCCGAAACACCATATATTTT. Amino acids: CASSWNRGGRTRNTIYF.

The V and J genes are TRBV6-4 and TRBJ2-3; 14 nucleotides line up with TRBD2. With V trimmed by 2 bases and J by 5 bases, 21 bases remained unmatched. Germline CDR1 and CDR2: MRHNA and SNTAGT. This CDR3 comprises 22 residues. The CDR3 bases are TGTGCCAGCAGTGACCGCTTAGGGACTAGCGGGAGTATCGGAGTCCGGAGAGATACGCAGTATTTT. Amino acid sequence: CASSDRLGTSGSIGVRRDTQYF.

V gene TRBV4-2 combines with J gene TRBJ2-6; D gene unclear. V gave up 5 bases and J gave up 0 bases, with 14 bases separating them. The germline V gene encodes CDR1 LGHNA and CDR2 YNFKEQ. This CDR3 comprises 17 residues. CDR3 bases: TGTGCCAGCAGCTCCCTCGGCCCCTACTCTGGGGCCAACGTCCTGACTTTC. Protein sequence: CASSSLGPYSGANVLTF.